These T cell receptor beta chains were read from a single sample in a study of metastatic and nonmetastatic thyroid tumors. Using MiXCR, TCRdb reanalyzed the PCR reads. This repertoire shows roughly 6,000 clones, around a third found once; its top ten account for around 40%. Material: adjacent normal tissue. These receptors originate from a male donor with papillary thyroid cancer or a benign thyroid nodule (not recorded which). Some clones in this sample may be carry-over from other donors' samples. CDR3s leave out the opening cysteine and the closing phenylalanine or tryptophan. The order of the fields is V gene, J gene, CDR3 protein.

TRBV5-1	TRBJ2-7	ASSSAPGLGTYEQY
TRBV24-1	TRBJ1-2	ATSGGLSYT
TRBV12-3/TRBV12-4	TRBJ1-1	ASSLAFGNTEAF
TRBV20-1	TRBJ2-1	SAPASGNFGNEQF
TRBV19	TRBJ1-2	ASSFKTRAYNYGYT
TRBV19	TRBJ2-7	ASSIGGNGYEQY
TRBV27	TRBJ1-3	ASSLSDRGNTIY
TRBV27	TRBJ2-7	ASSPTGGAYEQY
TRBV6-1	TRBJ2-2	ASITGGGELF
TRBV6-5	TRBJ2-1	ASSYSLAGGNNEQF
TRBV5-1	TRBJ2-1	ASSLGPGTSAYNEQF
TRBV2	TRBJ2-7	ASSDIRSSGTWYEQY
TRBV28	TRBJ2-7	ATPLSALCQPPAYEQY
TRBV28	TRBJ2-3	ASSRAGYTDTQY
TRBV6-1	TRBJ2-3	ASSESSGSADTQY
TRBV12-3/TRBV12-4	TRBJ2-3	ASSFRADTQY
TRBV18	TRBJ1-3	ASSPCQGGGNTIY